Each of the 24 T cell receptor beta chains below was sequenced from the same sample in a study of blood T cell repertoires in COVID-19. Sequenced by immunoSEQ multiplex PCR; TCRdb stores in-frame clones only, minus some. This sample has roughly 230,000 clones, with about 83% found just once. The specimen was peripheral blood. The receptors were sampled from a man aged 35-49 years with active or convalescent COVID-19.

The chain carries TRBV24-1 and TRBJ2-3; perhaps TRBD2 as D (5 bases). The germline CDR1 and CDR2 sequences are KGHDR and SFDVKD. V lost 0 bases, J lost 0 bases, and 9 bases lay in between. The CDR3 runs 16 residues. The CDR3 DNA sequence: TGTGCCACCAGTGATTTGGGCCTAGCTAGCACAGATACGCAGTATTTT. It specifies CATSDLGLASTDTQYF.

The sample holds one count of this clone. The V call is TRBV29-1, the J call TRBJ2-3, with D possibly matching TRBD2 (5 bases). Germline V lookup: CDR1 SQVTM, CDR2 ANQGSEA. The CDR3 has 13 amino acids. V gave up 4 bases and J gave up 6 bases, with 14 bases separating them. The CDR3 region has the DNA TGCAGCGTTGGGGCTAGCCCGGCGGATACGCAGTATTTT. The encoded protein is CSVGASPADTQYF.

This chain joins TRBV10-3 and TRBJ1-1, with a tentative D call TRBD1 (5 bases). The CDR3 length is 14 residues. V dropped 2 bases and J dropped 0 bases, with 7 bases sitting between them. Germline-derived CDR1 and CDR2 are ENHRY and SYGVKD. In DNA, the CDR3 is TGTGCCATCAGTGAGACAGGAATGAACACTGAAGCTTTCTTT. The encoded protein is CAISETGMNTEAFF.

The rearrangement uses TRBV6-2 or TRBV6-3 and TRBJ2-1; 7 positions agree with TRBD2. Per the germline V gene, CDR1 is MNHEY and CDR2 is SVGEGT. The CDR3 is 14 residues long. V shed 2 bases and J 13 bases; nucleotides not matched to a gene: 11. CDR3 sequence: CASSYPASGGKQFF. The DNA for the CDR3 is TGTGCCAGCAGTTACCCCGCTAGCGGTGGGAAACAGTTCTTC.

CDR3 nucleotides: TGTGCCAGCAGCCAGGGAGGCGGGGGGTCCACAGATACGCAGTATTTT. It translates to CASSQGGGGSTDTQYF. The V gene is TRBV7-3, the J gene TRBJ2-3, with 8 bases matching TRBD2. The CDR3 totals 16 residues. Germline CDR1 and CDR2: SGHTA and FQGTGA. J gave up 2 bases and V 5 bases, and 9 bases lay outside the gene matches.

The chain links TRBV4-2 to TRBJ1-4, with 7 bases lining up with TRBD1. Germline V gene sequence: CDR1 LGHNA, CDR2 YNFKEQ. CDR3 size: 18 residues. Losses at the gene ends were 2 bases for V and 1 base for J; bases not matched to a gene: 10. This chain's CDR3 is CASSQMGPGQLTNEKLFF. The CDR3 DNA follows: TGTGCCAGCAGCCAAATGGGGCCGGGACAGCTAACTAATGAAAAACTGTTTTTT.

The CDR3 sequence: CASSVGQIQETQYF. The CDR3 bases are TGTGCCAGCAGTGTTGGACAGATCCAAGAGACCCAGTACTTC. V is TRBV9 and J is TRBJ2-5; weak D call: TRBD1 (6 bases). V shed 5 bases and J shed 1 base, with 12 bases lying between them. CDR3 size: 14 residues. CDR1 is SGDLS, CDR2 YYNGEE, per germline.

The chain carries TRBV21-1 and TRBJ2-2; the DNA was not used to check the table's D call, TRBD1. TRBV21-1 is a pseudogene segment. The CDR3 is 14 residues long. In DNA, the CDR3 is TGTGCCAGCAGCGCCCGGGACACCACCGGGGAGCTGTTTTTT. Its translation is CASSARDTTGELFF.

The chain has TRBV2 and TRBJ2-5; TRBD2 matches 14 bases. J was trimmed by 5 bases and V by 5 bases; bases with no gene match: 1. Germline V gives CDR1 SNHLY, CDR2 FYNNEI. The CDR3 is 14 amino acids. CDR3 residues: CASSRTSGGETQYF. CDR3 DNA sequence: TGTGCCAGCAGTCGGACTAGCGGGGGGGAGACCCAGTACTTC.

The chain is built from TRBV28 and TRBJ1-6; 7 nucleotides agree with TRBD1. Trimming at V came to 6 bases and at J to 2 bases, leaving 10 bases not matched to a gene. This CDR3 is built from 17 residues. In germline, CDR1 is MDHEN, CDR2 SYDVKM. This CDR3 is CASSLGQSRAYNSPLHF. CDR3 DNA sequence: TGTGCCAGCAGCTTGGGACAGTCCCGAGCCTATAATTCACCCCTCCACTTT.

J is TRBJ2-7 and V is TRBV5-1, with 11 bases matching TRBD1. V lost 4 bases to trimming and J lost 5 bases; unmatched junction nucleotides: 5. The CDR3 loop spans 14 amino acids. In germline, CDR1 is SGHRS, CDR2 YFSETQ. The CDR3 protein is CASSRGTGGDEQYF. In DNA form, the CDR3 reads TGCGCCAGCAGCCGCGGGACAGGGGGAGACGAGCAGTACTTC.

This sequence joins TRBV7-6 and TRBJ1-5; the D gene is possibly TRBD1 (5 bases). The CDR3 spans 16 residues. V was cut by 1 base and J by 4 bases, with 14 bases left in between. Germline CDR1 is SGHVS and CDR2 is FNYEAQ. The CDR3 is CASSLGQGGGNQPQHF. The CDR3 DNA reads TGTGCCAGCAGCTTAGGTCAGGGCGGGGGAAATCAGCCCCAGCATTTT.

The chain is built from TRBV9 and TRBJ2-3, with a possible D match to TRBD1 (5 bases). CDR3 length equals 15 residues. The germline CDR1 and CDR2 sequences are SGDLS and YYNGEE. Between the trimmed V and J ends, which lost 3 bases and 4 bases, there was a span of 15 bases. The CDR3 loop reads CASSALSGAPDTQYF. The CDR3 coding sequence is TGTGCCAGCAGCGCCCTCTCTGGGGCCCCAGATACGCAGTATTTT.

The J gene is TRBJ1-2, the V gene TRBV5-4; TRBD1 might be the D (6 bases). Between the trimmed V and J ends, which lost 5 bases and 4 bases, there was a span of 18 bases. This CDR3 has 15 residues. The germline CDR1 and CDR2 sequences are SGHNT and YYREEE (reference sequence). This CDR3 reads CASSRAGGQVYGYTF. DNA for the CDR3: TGTGCCAGCAGTCGGGCGGGGGGCCAGGTCTATGGCTACACCTTC. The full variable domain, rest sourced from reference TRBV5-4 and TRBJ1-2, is ETGVTQSPTHLIKTRGQQVTLRCSSQSGHNTVSWYQQALGQGPQFIFQYYREEENGRGNFPPRFSGLQFPNYSSELNVNALELDDSALYLCASSRAGGQVYGYTFGSGTRLTVV.

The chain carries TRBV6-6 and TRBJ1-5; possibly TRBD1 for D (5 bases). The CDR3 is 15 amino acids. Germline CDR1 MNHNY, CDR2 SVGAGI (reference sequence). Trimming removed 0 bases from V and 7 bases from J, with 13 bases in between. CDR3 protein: CASSYSGVGGQPQHF. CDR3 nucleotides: TGTGCCAGCAGTTACTCGGGGGTGGGAGGCCAGCCCCAGCATTTT.

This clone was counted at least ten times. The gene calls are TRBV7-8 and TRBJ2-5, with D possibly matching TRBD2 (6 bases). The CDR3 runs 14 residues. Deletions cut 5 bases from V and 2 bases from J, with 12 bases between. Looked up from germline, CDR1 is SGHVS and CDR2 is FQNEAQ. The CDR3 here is CASSPTRVQETQYF. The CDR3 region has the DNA TGTGCCAGCAGCCCGACTAGAGTACAAGAGACCCAGTACTTC.

CDR3 protein: CASSTRDREGYTF. CDR3 nucleotide sequence: TGTGCCAGCAGCACCCGGGACAGGGAGGGCTACACCTTC. The rearrangement uses TRBV7-3 and TRBJ1-2; 9 nucleotides line up with TRBD1. The CDR3 spans 13 residues. The germline gives CDR1 SGHTA, CDR2 FQGTGA. With V trimmed by 5 bases and J by 8 bases, 6 bases remained unmatched.

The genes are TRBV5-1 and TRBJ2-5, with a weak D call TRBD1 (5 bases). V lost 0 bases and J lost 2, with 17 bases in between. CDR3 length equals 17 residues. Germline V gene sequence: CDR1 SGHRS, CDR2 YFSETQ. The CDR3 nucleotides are TGCGCCAGCAGCTTGGCCCTTTCTCAGGGAATGCAAGAGACCCAGTACTTC. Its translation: CASSLALSQGMQETQYF.

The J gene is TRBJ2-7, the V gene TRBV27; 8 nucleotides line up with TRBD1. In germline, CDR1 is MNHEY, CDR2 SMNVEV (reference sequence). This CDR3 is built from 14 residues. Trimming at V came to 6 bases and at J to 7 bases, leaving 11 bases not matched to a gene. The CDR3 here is CASRHNRDRWEQYF. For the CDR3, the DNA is TGTGCCAGCAGGCACAACCGGGACAGGTGGGAGCAGTACTTC.

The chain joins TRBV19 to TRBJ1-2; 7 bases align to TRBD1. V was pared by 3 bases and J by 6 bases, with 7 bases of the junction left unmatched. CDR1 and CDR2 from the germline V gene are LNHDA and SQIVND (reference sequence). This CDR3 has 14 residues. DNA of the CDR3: TGTGCCAGTAGTATCCCGAGGGGGCGAGATGGCTACACCTTC. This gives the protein CASSIPRGRDGYTF. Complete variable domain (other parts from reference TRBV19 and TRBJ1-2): DGGITQSPKYLFRKEGQNVTLSCEQNLNHDAMYWYRQDPGQGLRLIYYSQIVNDFQKGDIAEGYSVSREKKESFPLTVTSAQKNPTAFYLCASSIPRGRDGYTFGSGTRLTVV.

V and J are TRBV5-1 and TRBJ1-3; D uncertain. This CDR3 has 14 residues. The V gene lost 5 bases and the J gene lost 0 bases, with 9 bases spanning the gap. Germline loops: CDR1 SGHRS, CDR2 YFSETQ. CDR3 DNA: TGCGCCAGCAGTGAGGGAAGCTCTGGAAACACCATATATTTT. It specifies CASSEGSSGNTIYF.

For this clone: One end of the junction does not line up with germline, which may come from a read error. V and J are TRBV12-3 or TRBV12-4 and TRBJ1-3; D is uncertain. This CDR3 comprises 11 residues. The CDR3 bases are TGTGCCAGCAGTTTACCCGGGAGTTCTCATTTT. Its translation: CASSLPGSSHF.

In DNA, the CDR3 is TGTGCCAGCTCACCGCCTAGCGAGTACAATGAGCAGTTCTTC. Encoded protein: CASSPPSEYNEQFF. The rearrangement uses TRBV18 and TRBJ2-1; D may be TRBD2 (6 bases). The ends were cut back, 3 bases at V and 4 bases at J, with 10 bases in the middle. The germline V gene has CDR1 KGHSH and CDR2 LQKENI. The CDR3 length is 14 residues.

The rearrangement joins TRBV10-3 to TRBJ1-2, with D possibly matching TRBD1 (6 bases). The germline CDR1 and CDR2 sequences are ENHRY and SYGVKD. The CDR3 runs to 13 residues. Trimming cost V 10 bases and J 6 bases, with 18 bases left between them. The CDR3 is CATLGLSGDGYTF. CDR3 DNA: TGTGCCACCCTAGGGCTATCAGGGGATGGCTACACCTTC.